This T cell receptor (beta chain) emerged from a study of blood T cell repertoires in COVID-19. At the level of the study: Acute-phase and convalescent COVID-19 samples originated in the United States, Italy and Spain. T cells, B-cell-depleted T cells, or PBMCs provided the cDNA or gDNA that served as material.

Authors' analysis steps: It was from reference gene primer amplification that nucleated cell counts were estimated. This table comes from immunoSEQ multiplex PCR, and its TCRdb copy is limited to in-frame clones, with some not included. V and J calls and clone size follow that table, whereas D and trimming were derived from the DNA. Altogether 130,000 or so clones are present, 80% to 90% being singletons, with the ten largest covering around a quarter. CDR3 length equals 14 residues. V was cut by 0 bases and J by 4 bases, with 12 bases left in between. Germline CDR1 is GTSNPN and CDR2 is SVGIG (reference sequence).

Sequences were obtained from peripheral blood. The TCR comes from a man aged 70 or older with active or convalescent COVID-19. This rearrangement joins TRBV30 to TRBJ1-2; D ambiguous. The CDR3: CAWSVQQVAYGYTF. CDR3 DNA: TGTGCCTGGAGTGTACAGCAGGTTGCCTATGGCTACACCTTC.